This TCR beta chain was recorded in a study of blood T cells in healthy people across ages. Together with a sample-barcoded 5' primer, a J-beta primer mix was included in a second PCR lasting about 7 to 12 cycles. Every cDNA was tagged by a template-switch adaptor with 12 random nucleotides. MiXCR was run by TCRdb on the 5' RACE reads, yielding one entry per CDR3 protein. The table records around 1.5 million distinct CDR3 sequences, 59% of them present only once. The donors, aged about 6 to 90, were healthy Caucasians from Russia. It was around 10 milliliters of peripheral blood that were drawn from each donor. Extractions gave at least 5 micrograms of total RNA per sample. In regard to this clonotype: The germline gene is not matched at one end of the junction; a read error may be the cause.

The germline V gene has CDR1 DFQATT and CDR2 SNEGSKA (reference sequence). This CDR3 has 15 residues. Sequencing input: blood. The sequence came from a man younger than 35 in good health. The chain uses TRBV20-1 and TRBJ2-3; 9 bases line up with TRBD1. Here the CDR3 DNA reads TGCAGTGCTAGGCGCCGGGACAGGGTAGCAGAGACGCAGTATTTT. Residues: CSARRRDRVAETQYF.